This TCR beta chain stems from a study of blood T cell repertoires in COVID-19. Overall study: From the United States, Italy and Spain came samples of acute and convalescent COVID-19. Sample material is recorded as cDNA or gDNA derived from T cells, B-cell-depleted T cells, or PBMCs.

The CDR3 contains 16 residues. The V gene lost 0 bases and the J gene lost 0 bases, with 9 bases spanning the gap. Germline loops: CDR1 LNHDA, CDR2 SQIVND (reference sequence). Authors' methods: Amplifying reference gene primers gave estimates of nucleated cell counts. Using immunoSEQ multiplex PCR, the repertoire was profiled, and TCRdb retains in-frame clones only, with some absent. That table gives V, J and clone size, and the DNA gave D and trimming. The repertoire has around 300,000 clones, 88% of them found once; the top ten carry approximately 3%. In assigning cohorts, the study relied on participant-reported clinical history.

Sample: PBMCs or T cells enriched from blood (not recorded which). This TCR derives from a woman aged 50 to 60 who had recovered from COVID-19. The chain uses TRBV19 and TRBJ1-5, with unresolved D. The CDR3 region has the DNA TGTGCCAGTAGTATAGATAGCCAATATAGCAATCAGCCCCAGCATTTT. Translated: CASSIDSQYSNQPQHF.